This T cell receptor (beta chain) was sequenced during a study of cytomegalovirus exposure and HLA in healthy donors. PCR was performed using 60 Vbeta and 13 Jbeta primers. Some clones are missing from TCRdb's copy, which holds only in-frame ones; the method was immunoSEQ multiplex PCR. The sample features some 200,000 clones, with approximately 0.72% in its top ten. The CDR3 contains 13 residues. The V gene end was trimmed by 5 bases and the J gene end by 7 bases; junction bases not matched to a gene: 6. Germline V lookup: CDR1 MNHNS, CDR2 SASEGT. This TCR was recovered from a woman under 30 in good health and CMV-seropositive. The material sequenced was PBMCs. V is TRBV6-1 and J is TRBJ2-5; 8 bases agree with TRBD1. CDR3 sequence: CASSYLDRGTQYF. The CDR3 DNA is TGTGCCAGCAGTTATTTAGACAGGGGGACCCAGTACTTC.